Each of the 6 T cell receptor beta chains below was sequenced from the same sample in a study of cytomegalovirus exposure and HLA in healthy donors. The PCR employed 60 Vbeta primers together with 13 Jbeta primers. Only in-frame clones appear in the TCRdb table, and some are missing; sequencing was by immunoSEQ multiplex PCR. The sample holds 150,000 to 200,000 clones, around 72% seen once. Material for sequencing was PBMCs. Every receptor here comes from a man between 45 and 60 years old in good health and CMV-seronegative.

CDR3: CASSVRRGQMANEKLFF. Written as DNA, the CDR3 is TGTGCCAGCAGTGTACGCAGGGGACAAATGGCTAATGAAAAACTGTTTTTT. The chain joins TRBV25-1 to TRBJ1-4; possibly TRBD1 for D (6 bases). V was pared by 4 bases and J by 3 bases, with 18 bases between. CDR3 length: 17 amino acids. Germline loops: CDR1 MGHDK, CDR2 SYGVNS.

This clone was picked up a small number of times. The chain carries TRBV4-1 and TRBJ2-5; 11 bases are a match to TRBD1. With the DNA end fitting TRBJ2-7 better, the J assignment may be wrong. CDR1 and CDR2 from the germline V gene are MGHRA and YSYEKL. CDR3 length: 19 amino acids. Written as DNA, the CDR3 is TGCGCCAGCAGCCAAGATTTGAGACGGACAGGGGGCGGTTTCTACGAGCAGTACTTC. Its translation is CASSQDLRRTGGGFYEQYF.

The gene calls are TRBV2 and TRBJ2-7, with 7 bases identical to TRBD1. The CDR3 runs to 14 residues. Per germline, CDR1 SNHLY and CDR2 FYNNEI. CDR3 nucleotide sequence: TGTGCGAGCCTATCACAGGGGATGTCCTACGAGCAGTACTTC. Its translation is CASLSQGMSYEQYF.

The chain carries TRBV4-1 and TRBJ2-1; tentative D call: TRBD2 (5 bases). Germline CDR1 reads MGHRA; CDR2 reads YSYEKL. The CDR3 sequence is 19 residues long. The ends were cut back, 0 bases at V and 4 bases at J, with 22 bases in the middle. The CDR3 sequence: CASSQDWEKNFDRYNEQFF. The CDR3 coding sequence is TGCGCCAGCAGCCAAGATTGGGAGAAGAACTTCGACCGTTACAATGAGCAGTTCTTC.

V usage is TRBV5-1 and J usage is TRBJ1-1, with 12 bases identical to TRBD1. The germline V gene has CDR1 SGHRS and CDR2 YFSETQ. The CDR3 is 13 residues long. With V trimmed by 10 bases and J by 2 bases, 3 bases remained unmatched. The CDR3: CASGQGANTEAFF. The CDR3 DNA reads TGCGCCTCGGGACAGGGGGCAAACACTGAAGCTTTCTTT.

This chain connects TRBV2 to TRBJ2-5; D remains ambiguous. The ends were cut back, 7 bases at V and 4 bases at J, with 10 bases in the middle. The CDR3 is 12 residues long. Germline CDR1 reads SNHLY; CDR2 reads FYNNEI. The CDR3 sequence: CASNRLGETQYF. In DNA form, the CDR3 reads TGTGCCAGCAATAGACTCGGAGAGACCCAGTACTTC. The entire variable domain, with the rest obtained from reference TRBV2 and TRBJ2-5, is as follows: EPEVTQTPSHQVTQMGQEVILRCVPISNHLYFYWYRQILGQKVEFLVSFYNNEISEKSEIFDDQFSVERPDGSNFTLKIRSTKLEDSAMYFCASNRLGETQYFGPGTRLLVL.